This T cell receptor (beta chain) was recorded in a study of cytomegalovirus exposure and HLA in healthy donors. The primer mix had 60 Vbeta and 13 Jbeta primers. This table comes from immunoSEQ multiplex PCR, and its TCRdb copy is limited to in-frame clones, with some not included. The sample carries some 120,000 clones, around three quarters recorded once. With respect to this clone: The target antigen is unknown.

Study outcomes and limitations: A later analysis linked a missense variant in DCLRE1C to the trimming of TCR beta V and J genes. Because they were indistinguishable, some V segments, including TRBV6-2 and TRBV6-3, were excluded.

The V end was cut by 4 bases, the J end by 5 bases, with 12 bases between. CDR1 MDHEN and CDR2 SYDVKM come from the germline V gene. This CDR3 comprises 14 residues. The specimen sequenced was PBMCs. This chain links TRBV28 with TRBJ1-5, with unresolved D. The source of this sequence is a woman in her thirties or forties in good health and CMV-seronegative. CDR3 amino acids: CASSSGSTYQPQHF. The CDR3 DNA follows: TGTGCCAGCAGTTCGGGGTCGACCTATCAGCCCCAGCATTTT.